The next 19 T cell receptor beta chains were all read from a single sample in a study of shared clonotypes between healthy human individuals. Sequencing used immunoSEQ multiplex PCR; TCRdb keeps in-frame clones, though not all of them. The profile covers around 940,000 clones, with 76% appearing a single time and about 1.5% taken by the ten largest. The source material was memory CD4+ T cells sorted from blood. The subset here: CD45RA-negative fraction. The receptors shown here come from a young man in good health.

This clone showed up many times. V usage is TRBV28 and J usage is TRBJ1-4; no reliable D call. CDR1 and CDR2 (germline): MDHEN, SYDVKM. The length of the CDR3 is 16 residues. Deletions cut 4 bases from V and 5 bases from J, with 17 bases between. The CDR3 protein is CASSSFRRGRNEKLFF. The CDR3, as DNA: TGTGCCAGCAGTTCCTTTCGACGCGGTCGGAATGAAAAACTGTTTTTT.

This CDR3 reads CASSPRGAPSYEQYF. Written as DNA, the CDR3 is TGTGCCAGCTCACCACGCGGGGCGCCTTCCTACGAGCAGTACTTC. This sequence joins TRBV18 and TRBJ2-7, with TRBD2 as a possible D gene (6 bases). The CDR3 totals 15 residues. V was cut by 1 base and J by 1 base, with 11 bases left in between. In germline, CDR1 is KGHSH, CDR2 LQKENI.

Worth noting for this clone: Different DNA sequences within this sample yield the same CDR3. V is TRBV4-2 and J is TRBJ2-1, with a possible D match to TRBD2 (6 bases). CDR1 is LGHNA and CDR2 is YNFKEQ in the germline V gene. The CDR3 spans 18 residues. The V end lost 6 bases, the J end lost 4 bases, and 25 bases lay between the germline ends. The CDR3 DNA reads as TGTGCCAGCAGTCAATACAATCCGGCGGGGACGGAGTACAATGAGCAGTTCTTC. It yields the protein CASSQYNPAGTEYNEQFF.

The chain combines TRBV19 with TRBJ2-6; D remains unclear. Germline values: CDR1 LNHDA, CDR2 SQIVND (reference sequence). Trimming took 3 bases from V and 1 from J, leaving 7 bases between them. This CDR3 contains 15 residues. CDR3 sequence: CASSILGSGANVLTF. CDR3 sequence (DNA): TGTGCCAGTAGTATCCTAGGGTCTGGGGCCAACGTCCTGACTTTC.

The count of this clone is one. This chain uses TRBV6-1 with TRBJ1-1; tentatively, D is TRBD1 (5 bases). The CDR3 has 14 amino acids. V shed 1 base and J shed 5 bases, with 11 bases lying between them. CDR1 and CDR2 from the germline V gene are MNHNS and SASEGT. Written as DNA, the CDR3 is TGTGCCAGCAGTGAAGGGGGACGGATTACTGAAGCTTTCTTT. Its translation is CASSEGGRITEAFF.

The gene calls are TRBV4-2 and TRBJ2-5; 8 bases fit TRBD2. V dropped 0 bases and J dropped 0; count of bases not matched to a gene: 9. This CDR3 region has 18 residues. Germline V lookup: CDR1 LGHNA, CDR2 YNFKEQ. CDR3 amino acids: CASSQEVPRGVNQETQYF. The CDR3 bases are TGTGCCAGCAGCCAAGAGGTCCCGCGGGGGGTCAACCAAGAGACCCAGTACTTC.

This clone occurred a few times. This sample includes further DNA sequences coding for the same CDR3. V and J are TRBV2 and TRBJ1-6; tentative D call: TRBD1 (6 bases). From germline, CDR1 is SNHLY and CDR2 FYNNEI. V was trimmed by 4 bases and J by 7 bases, leaving 11 bases between them. This CDR3 is built from 14 residues. The chain's CDR3 is CASSGGQPNSPLHF. The CDR3 region has the DNA TGTGCCAGCAGTGGAGGACAGCCAAATTCACCCCTCCACTTT.

As for this clone: Other DNA sequences within the sample encode an identical CDR3. V usage is TRBV9 and J usage is TRBJ2-1; 7 bases align to TRBD2. Germline values: CDR1 SGDLS, CDR2 YYNGEE. CDR3 length equals 14 residues. V was clipped by 2 bases and J by 5 bases; unmatched bases: 4. Here the CDR3 reads CASSVGGLNNEQFF. CDR3 DNA: TGTGCCAGCAGCGTTGGGGGACTAAACAATGAGCAGTTCTTC.

This chain connects TRBV4-1 to TRBJ2-2; 11 nucleotides line up with TRBD2. This CDR3 region has 17 residues. V trimming: 3 bases; J trimming: 5 bases; junction bases outside the gene matches: 8. Germline assignment: CDR1 MGHRA and CDR2 YSYEKL. CDR3 region: CASSHPSGGRDTGELFF. CDR3 coding DNA: TGCGCCAGCAGCCACCCTAGCGGGGGGCGGGATACCGGGGAGCTGTTTTTT.

This clone occurred a few times. V gene TRBV7-2 combines with J gene TRBJ1-2; tentative D call: TRBD1 (6 bases). The germline V gene encodes CDR1 SGHTA and CDR2 FQGNSA. The CDR3 is 15 residues long. V shed 4 bases and J shed 4 bases, with 16 bases lying between them. CDR3 bases: TGTGCCAGCAGCTCCCCCTACAGGGAAGGCTATGGCTACACCTTC. Its protein is CASSSPYREGYGYTF.

The chain carries TRBV11-3 and TRBJ2-7; TRBD1 matches at 8 bases. The CDR3 sequence is 14 residues long. Germline loops: CDR1 SGHNT, CDR2 YENEEA. V lost 5 bases to trimming and J lost 4 bases; unmatched junction nucleotides: 7. CDR3: CASSLRGRGYEQYF. DNA for the CDR3: TGTGCCAGCAGCCTCAGGGGGCGCGGTTACGAGCAGTACTTC. The full variable domain, with the rest looked up from reference TRBV11-3 and TRBJ2-7, is EAGVVQSPRYKIIEKKQPVAFWCNPISGHNTLYWYLQNLGQGPELLIRYENEEAVDDSQLPKDRFSAERLKGVDSTLKIQPAELGDSAVYLCASSLRGRGYEQYFGPGTRLTVT.

The chain's CDR3 is CASSQTSHEQYF. The CDR3, as DNA: TGTGCCAGCAGCCAAACTAGCCACGAGCAGTACTTC. The chain joins TRBV5-4 to TRBJ2-7, with TRBD2 as a possible D gene (6 bases). The V end lost 4 bases, the J end lost 5 bases, and 10 bases lay between the germline ends. Germline CDR1 SGHNT, CDR2 YYREEE (reference sequence). CDR3 length: 12 residues.

This clone was counted a single time. The V call is TRBV6-6, the J call TRBJ2-7; no clear D. Germline CDR1 and CDR2: MNHNY and SVGAGI (reference sequence). Trimming took 3 bases from V and 6 from J, leaving 9 bases between them. The CDR3 is 12 residues long. The DNA for the CDR3 is TGTGCCAGCAGTTATGCAGGATCCGAGCAGTACTTC. Its translation is CASSYAGSEQYF.

This sequence joins TRBV10-1 and TRBJ2-1, with D perhaps matching TRBD1 (8 bases). Germline V CDR1 and CDR2: WNHNN, SYGVQD (reference sequence). V shed 6 bases and J shed 7 bases, with 22 bases lying between them. This CDR3 contains 16 residues. The CDR3 protein is CASSQTGGGPQNEQFF. For the CDR3, the DNA is TGCGCCAGCAGCCAAACAGGGGGGGGGCCACAGAATGAGCAGTTCTTC.

Ten or more counts support this clone. The gene calls are TRBV9 and TRBJ2-1; the D gene is possibly TRBD1 (5 bases). V lost 4 bases and J lost 2, with 16 bases in between. CDR3 length: 16 residues. Germline lookup yields CDR1 SGDLS and CDR2 YYNGEE. The CDR3 region is CASSLRGETAYNEQFF. The DNA of the CDR3 is TGTGCCAGCAGCCTTAGGGGTGAGACAGCCTACAATGAGCAGTTCTTC.

The chain recombines TRBV11-2 with TRBJ2-3; 10 nucleotides align to TRBD2. CDR1 and CDR2 (germline): SGHAT, FQNNGV. The CDR3 is 17 residues long. Germline trimming cut 0 bases from V and 3 bases from J; bases unmatched to any gene: 6. The CDR3 DNA is TGTGCCAGCAGCTTAGAGACTAGCGGGTGGAGGACAGATACGCAGTATTTT. Protein product: CASSLETSGWRTDTQYF.

The chain employs TRBV11-2 and TRBJ2-7, with unresolved D. Trimming removed 4 bases from V and 0 bases from J, with 10 bases in between. Germline V gene lookup returns CDR1 SGHAT and CDR2 FQNNGV. This CDR3 has 14 residues. The CDR3 DNA reads TGTGCCAGCAGCTCCCCCGGGTACTCCTACGAGCAGTACTTC. Its protein is CASSSPGYSYEQYF. The full variable domain, rest sourced from reference TRBV11-2 and TRBJ2-7, is EAGVAQSPRYKIIEKRQSVAFWCNPISGHATLYWYQQILGQGPKLLIQFQNNGVVDDSQLPKDRFSAERLKGVDSTLKIQPAKLEDSAVYLCASSSPGYSYEQYFGPGTRLTVT.

This rearrangement joins TRBV11-3 to TRBJ2-5; no reliable D call. CDR3 size: 17 residues. The V gene's germline CDR1 is SGHNT and CDR2 YENEEA. The V gene lost 1 base and the J gene lost 4 bases, with 19 bases spanning the gap. In nucleotides, the CDR3 is TGTGCCAGCAGCTTAGGGGCGACCGTCAATTTGGGAGAGACCCAGTACTTC. This translates into CASSLGATVNLGETQYF.

This rearrangement joins TRBV28 to TRBJ1-4; TRBD1 aligns across 11 bases. This CDR3 is built from 15 residues. The junction had 10 bases not matched to a gene; V was cut back by 8 bases and J by 8 bases. The germline CDR1 and CDR2 sequences are MDHEN and SYDVKM. CDR3 region: CASGEPGTGGEKLFF. CDR3 bases: TGTGCCAGCGGAGAACCCGGGACAGGGGGGGAAAAACTGTTTTTT.